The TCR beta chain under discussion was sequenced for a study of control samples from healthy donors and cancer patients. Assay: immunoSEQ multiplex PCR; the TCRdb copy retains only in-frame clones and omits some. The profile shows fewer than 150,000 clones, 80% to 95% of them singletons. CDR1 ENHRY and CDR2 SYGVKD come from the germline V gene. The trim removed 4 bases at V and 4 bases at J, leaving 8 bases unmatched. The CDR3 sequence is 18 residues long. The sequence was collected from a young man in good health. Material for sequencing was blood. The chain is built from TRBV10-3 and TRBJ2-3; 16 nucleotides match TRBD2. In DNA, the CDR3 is TGTGCCATCAGTGGAAACTCGGGGACTAGCGGGGGGGCAGATACGCAGTATTTT. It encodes CAISGNSGTSGGADTQYF.